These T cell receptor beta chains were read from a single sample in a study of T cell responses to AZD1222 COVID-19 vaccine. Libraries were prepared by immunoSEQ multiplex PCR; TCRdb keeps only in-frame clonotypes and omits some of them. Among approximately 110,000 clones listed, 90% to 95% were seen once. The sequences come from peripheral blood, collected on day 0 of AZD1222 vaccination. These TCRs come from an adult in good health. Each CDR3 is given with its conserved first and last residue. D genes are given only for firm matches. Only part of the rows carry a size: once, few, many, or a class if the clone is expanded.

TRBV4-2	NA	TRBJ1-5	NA	CASSQEASNQPQHF	TGTGCCAGCAGCCAAGAGGCCAGCAATCAGCCCCAGCATTTT
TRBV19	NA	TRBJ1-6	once	CASSRGVPVSFNSPLHF	TGTGCCAGCTCCAGAGGGGTCCCCGTGTCGTTTAATTCACCCCTCCACTTT
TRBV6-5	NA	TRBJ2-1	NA	CASSRTPTYNEQFF	TGTGCCAGCAGCCGGACGCCTACCTACAATGAGCAGTTCTTC
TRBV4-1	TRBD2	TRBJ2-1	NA	CASSLQGLAGGTDEQFF	TGCGCCAGCAGCCTTCAAGGACTAGCGGGAGGGACGGATGAGCAGTTCTTC
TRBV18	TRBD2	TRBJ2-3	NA	CASSQSGVSTDTQYF	TGTGCCAGCTCACAAAGCGGGGTGAGCACAGATACGCAGTATTTT
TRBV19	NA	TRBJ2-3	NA	CASRHQGTDTQYF	TGTGCCAGTAGACACCAAGGCACAGATACGCAGTATTTT
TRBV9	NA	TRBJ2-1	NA	CASSAPPGGPVEQFF	TGTGCCAGCAGCGCGCCTCCCGGGGGGCCAGTTGAGCAGTTCTTC
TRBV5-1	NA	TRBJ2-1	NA	CASSPTGTSNPYNEQFF	TGCGCCAGCAGCCCCACCGGGACTTCTAACCCCTACAATGAGCAGTTCTTC
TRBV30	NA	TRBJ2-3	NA	CAWSLGTQRDTQYF	TGTGCCTGGAGCCTGGGGACCCAAAGGGATACGCAGTATTTT
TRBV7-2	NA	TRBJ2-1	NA	CASSLGPAYEQFF	TGTGCCAGCAGCTTAGGGCCAGCGTATGAGCAGTTCTTC
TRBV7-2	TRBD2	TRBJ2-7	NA	CASSFLRTSGGAYEQYF	TGTGCCAGCAGCTTTCTGAGAACTAGCGGGGGGGCCTACGAGCAGTACTTC
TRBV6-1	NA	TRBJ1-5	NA	CASSEGGWWQNYNQPQHF	TGTGCCAGCAGTGAAGGAGGTTGGTGGCAGAACTATAATCAGCCCCAGCATTTT
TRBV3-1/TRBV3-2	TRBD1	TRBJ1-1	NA	CASSSRQGYTNTEAFF	TGTGCCAGCAGCTCAAGACAGGGATATACGAACACTGAAGCTTTCTTT
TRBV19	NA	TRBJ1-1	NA	CASSIGNRGEAFF	TGTGCCAGTAGTATTGGGAATCGGGGAGAAGCTTTCTTT
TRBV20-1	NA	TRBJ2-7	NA	CSATSRGEQYF	TGCAGTGCTACTTCGAGGGGCGAGCAGTACTTC
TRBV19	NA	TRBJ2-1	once	CASTRAEYNEQFF	TGTGCCAGTACTAGAGCGGAATACAATGAGCAGTTCTTC
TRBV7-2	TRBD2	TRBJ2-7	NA	CASSLRLAGPYEQYF	TGTGCCAGCAGCCTGAGACTAGCGGGACCCTACGAGCAGTACTTC
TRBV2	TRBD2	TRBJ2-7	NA	CASTGGLSYEQYF	TGTGCCAGCACGGGGGGGCTCTCCTACGAGCAGTACTTC
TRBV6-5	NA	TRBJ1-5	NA	CASSYRGSGFDQPQHF	TGTGCCAGCAGTTACAGGGGATCGGGGTTTGATCAGCCCCAGCATTTT
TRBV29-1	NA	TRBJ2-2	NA	CSVTGLNTGELFF	TGCAGCGTAACGGGTTTGAACACCGGGGAGCTGTTTTTT
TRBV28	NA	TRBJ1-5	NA	CASSLGQPQHF	TGTGCCAGCAGTTTAGGACAGCCCCAGCATTTT
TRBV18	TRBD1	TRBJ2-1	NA	CASSRDSSSTYNEQFF	TGTGCCAGCTCACGGGACAGCTCGTCTACCTACAATGAGCAGTTCTTC
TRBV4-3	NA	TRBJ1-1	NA	CASSHPGQNSGGAFF	TGCGCCAGCAGCCATCCCGGACAGAATTCGGGTGGAGCTTTCTTT
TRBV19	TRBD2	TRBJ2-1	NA	CASRRLAGGLGDEQFF	TGTGCCAGCCGGAGACTAGCGGGGGGGCTGGGAGATGAGCAGTTCTTC
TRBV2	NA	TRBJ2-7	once	CASSEVYEQYF	TGTGCCAGCAGTGAAGTGTACGAGCAGTACTTC
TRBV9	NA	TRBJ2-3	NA	CASSVWGPSTDTQYF	TGTGCCAGCAGCGTATGGGGCCCGAGCACAGATACGCAGTATTTT
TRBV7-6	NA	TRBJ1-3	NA	CASSLEGGFPGNTIYF	TGTGCCAGCAGCTTAGAGGGGGGGTTTCCTGGAAACACCATATATTTT
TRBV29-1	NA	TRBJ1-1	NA	CSVESGNTEAFF	TGCAGCGTTGAAAGCGGGAACACTGAAGCTTTCTTT
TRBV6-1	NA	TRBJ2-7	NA	CASSDPGAYEQYF	TGTGCCAGCAGTGACCCAGGGGCCTACGAGCAGTACTTC
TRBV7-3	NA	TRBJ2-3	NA	CASSRDGQRADTQYF	TGTGCCAGCAGCCGAGACGGTCAGCGAGCGGATACGCAGTATTTT
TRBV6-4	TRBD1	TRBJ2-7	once	CASSATGQGVDEQYF	TGTGCCAGCAGCGCAACGGGACAGGGGGTCGACGAGCAGTACTTC
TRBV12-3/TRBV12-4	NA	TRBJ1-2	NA	CASRRDYGYTF	TGTGCCAGCAGAAGGGACTATGGCTACACCTTC
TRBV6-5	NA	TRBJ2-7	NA	CASRTETYEQYF	TGTGCCAGCAGGACAGAAACCTACGAGCAGTACTTC
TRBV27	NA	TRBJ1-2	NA	CASSPHTDRGYGYTF	TGTGCCAGCAGTCCCCACACGGATCGGGGCTATGGCTACACCTTC
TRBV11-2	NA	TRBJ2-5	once	CASSERPGEGVVETQYF	TGTGCCAGCAGCGAGAGGCCGGGAGAGGGTGTTGTAGAGACCCAGTACTTC
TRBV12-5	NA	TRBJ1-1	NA	CASGQGNTEAFF	TGTGCTAGTGGTCAAGGGAACACTGAAGCTTTCTTT
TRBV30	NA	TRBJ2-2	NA	CAWSVRGSLNTGELFF	TGTGCCTGGAGTGTTAGGGGAAGCCTAAACACCGGGGAGCTGTTTTTT
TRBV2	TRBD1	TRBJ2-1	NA	CASILDRGVKFF	TGTGCCAGCATCCTGGACAGGGGAGTTAAGTTCTTC
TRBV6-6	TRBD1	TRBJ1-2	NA	CASVQGRRGGYGYTF	TGTGCCAGCGTACAGGGGAGAAGAGGAGGATATGGCTACACCTTC
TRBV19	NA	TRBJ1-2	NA	CASSPNPGASYEGYTF	TGTGCCAGTAGTCCAAACCCGGGGGCGAGTTATGAGGGCTACACCTTC
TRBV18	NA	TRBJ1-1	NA	CASSPIGYTEAFF	TGTGCCAGCTCACCAATCGGGTACACTGAAGCTTTCTTT
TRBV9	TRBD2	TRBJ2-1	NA	CASSGLAGAYNEQFF	TGTGCCAGCAGCGGGCTAGCGGGAGCCTACAATGAGCAGTTCTTC
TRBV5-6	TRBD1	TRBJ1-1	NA	CASSFDVGTANTEAFF	TGTGCCAGCAGCTTCGATGTCGGGACAGCGAACACTGAAGCTTTCTTT
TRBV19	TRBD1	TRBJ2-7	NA	CASSNGQGAYEQYF	TGTGCCAGTAGTAATGGACAGGGGGCTTACGAGCAGTACTTC
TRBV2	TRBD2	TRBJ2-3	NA	CASSLAGGSGDTQYF	TGTGCCAGCAGTTTAGCGGGGGGGTCGGGGGATACGCAGTATTTT
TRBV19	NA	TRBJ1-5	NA	CASSIVGKQPQHF	TGTGCCAGTAGTATCGTGGGTAAGCAGCCCCAGCATTTT
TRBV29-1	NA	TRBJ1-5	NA	CSLQTSNQPQHF	TGCAGCTTACAGACTAGCAATCAGCCCCAGCATTTT
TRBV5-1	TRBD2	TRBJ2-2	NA	CASSLEVAGGPGGELFF	TGCGCCAGCAGCTTGGAGGTAGCGGGAGGGCCCGGCGGGGAGCTGTTTTTT
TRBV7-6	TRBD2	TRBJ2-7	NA	CASSLEGLAGSEQYF	TGTGCCAGCAGCTTGGAGGGACTAGCGGGATCCGAGCAGTACTTC
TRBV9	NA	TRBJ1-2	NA	CASSGSGYTF	TGTGCCAGCAGCGGGAGCGGCTACACCTTC
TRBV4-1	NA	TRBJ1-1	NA	CASALWQGKDTEAFF	TGCGCCAGCGCACTCTGGCAGGGGAAGGACACTGAAGCTTTCTTT
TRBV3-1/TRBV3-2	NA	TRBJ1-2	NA	CASSQELPVYSDGYTF	TGTGCCAGCAGCCAAGAGTTGCCAGTCTATTCGGATGGCTACACCTTC